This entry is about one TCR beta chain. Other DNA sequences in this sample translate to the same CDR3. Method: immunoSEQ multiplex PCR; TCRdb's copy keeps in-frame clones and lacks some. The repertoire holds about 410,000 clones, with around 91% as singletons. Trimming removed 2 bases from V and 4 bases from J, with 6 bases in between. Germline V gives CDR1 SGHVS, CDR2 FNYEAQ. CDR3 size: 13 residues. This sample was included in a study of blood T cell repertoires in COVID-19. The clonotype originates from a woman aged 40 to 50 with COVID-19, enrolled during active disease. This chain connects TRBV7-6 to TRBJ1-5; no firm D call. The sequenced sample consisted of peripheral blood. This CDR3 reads CASSLRGNQPQHF. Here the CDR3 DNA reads TGTGCCAGCAGCTTACGAGGGAATCAGCCCCAGCATTTT.